This TCR beta chain was sequenced during a study of cytomegalovirus exposure and HLA in healthy donors. Assay used: immunoSEQ multiplex PCR; TCRdb lists only in-frame clones, some missing. Here the sample spans 140,000 or so clones, 75% to 90% being singletons. Donors came from a validation cohort of fewer than 150 subjects, distinct from the first 666-subject cohort. Study-wide points: The majority of TCR sequences were rare, yet some public TCRs appeared in many donors. In vitro testing confirmed a few CMV-associated chains as specific for CMV antigens.

Germline values: CDR1 SGHRS, CDR2 YFSETQ. This CDR3 spans 15 amino acids. After removal of 4 bases from V and 3 bases from J, the junction contained 6 bases not matched to a gene. Details on this clone: The target antigen is unknown.

Sequenced: PBMCs. This clonotype originated in a woman younger than 35 in good health and CMV-seropositive. The chain employs TRBV5-1 and TRBJ2-1; the match to TRBD2 covers 8 bases. This chain's CDR3 is CASSEASGLYNEQFF. For the CDR3, the DNA is TGCGCCAGCAGCGAGGCTAGCGGGCTCTACAATGAGCAGTTCTTC.